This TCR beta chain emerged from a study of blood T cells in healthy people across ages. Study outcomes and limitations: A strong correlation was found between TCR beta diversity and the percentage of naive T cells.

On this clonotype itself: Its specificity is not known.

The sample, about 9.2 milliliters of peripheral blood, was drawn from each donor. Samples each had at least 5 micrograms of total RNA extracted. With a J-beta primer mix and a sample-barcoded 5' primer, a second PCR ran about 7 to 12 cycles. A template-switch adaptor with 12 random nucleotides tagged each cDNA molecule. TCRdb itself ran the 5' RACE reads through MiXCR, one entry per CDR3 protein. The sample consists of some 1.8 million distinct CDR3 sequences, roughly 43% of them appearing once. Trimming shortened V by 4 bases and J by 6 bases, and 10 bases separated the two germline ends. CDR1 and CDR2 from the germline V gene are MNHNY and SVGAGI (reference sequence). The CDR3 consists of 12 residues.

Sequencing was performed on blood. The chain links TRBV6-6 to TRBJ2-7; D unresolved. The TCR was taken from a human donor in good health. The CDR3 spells CASSFSESEQYF. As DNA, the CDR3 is TGTGCCAGCAGTTTTTCGGAGAGCGAGCAGTACTTC.